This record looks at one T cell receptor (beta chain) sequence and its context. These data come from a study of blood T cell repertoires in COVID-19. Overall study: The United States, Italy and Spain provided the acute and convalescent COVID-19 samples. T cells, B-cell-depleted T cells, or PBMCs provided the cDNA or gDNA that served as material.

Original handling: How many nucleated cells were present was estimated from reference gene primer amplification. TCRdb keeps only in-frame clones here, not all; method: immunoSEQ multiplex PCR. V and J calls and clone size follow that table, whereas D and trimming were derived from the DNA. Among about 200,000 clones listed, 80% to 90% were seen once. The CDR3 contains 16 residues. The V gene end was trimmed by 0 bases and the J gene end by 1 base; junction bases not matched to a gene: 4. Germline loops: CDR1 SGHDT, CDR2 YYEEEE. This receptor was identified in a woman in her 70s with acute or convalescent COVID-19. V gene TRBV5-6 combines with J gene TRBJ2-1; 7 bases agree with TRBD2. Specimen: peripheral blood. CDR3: CASSLAPGGSYNEQFF. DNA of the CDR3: TGTGCCAGCAGCTTGGCCCCGGGGGGTTCCTACAATGAGCAGTTCTTC.